These 24 T cell receptor beta chains share one sample of origin, sequenced in a study of T-cell memory formation after mild COVID-19. TCRdb called the 5' RACE reads again in MiXCR, with one record for every CDR3 protein. The sample has fewer than 650,000 distinct CDR3 sequences, roughly a sixth seen once. Sequenced sample: PBMCs or a T cell subset sorted from them (not recorded which). These receptor sequences come from an adult woman who had mild COVID-19 (a few samples of this study predate the infection). Cell type and time point are not known.

This clonotype was detected many times. The chain couples TRBV7-6 to TRBJ2-5; D is uncertain. Trimming shortened V by 6 bases and J by 3 bases, and 5 bases separated the two germline ends. This CDR3 is built from 11 residues. CDR1 is SGHVS and CDR2 is FNYEAQ in the germline V gene. The CDR3 bases are TGTGCCAGCAGAAACAAAGAGACCCAGTACTTC. It encodes CASRNKETQYF.

The chain carries TRBV15 and TRBJ2-1, with D maybe TRBD1 (6 bases). V dropped 8 bases and J dropped 5 bases, with 16 bases sitting between them. Germline loops: CDR1 LNHNV, CDR2 YYDKDF (reference sequence). There are 14 residues in the CDR3. The CDR3 is CATGGNGQHNEQFF. Here the CDR3 DNA reads TGTGCCACCGGGGGCAACGGACAACACAATGAGCAGTTCTTC.

This chain links TRBV24-1 with TRBJ2-3; 12 nucleotides match TRBD2. Trimming took 0 bases from V and 7 from J; bases not matched to a gene: 4. Germline-derived CDR1 and CDR2 are KGHDR and SFDVKD. There are 16 residues in the CDR3. The CDR3 reads CATSDLPTSGSNTQYF. CDR3 bases: TGTGCCACCAGTGATTTGCCGACTAGCGGGAGTAATACGCAGTATTTT.

The rearrangement links TRBV29-1 to TRBJ2-5; D not resolved. The CDR3 length is 12 residues. Looked up from germline, CDR1 is SQVTM and CDR2 is ANQGSEA. Trimming shortened V by 3 bases and J by 7 bases, and 12 bases separated the two germline ends. The CDR3 region is CSVDRTEMTQYF. For the CDR3, the DNA is TGCAGCGTTGATCGGACCGAGATGACCCAGTACTTC.

The chain links TRBV14 to TRBJ2-7, with D unclear. Germline V lookup: CDR1 SGHDN, CDR2 FVKESK. The V gene lost 4 bases and the J gene lost 6 bases, with 7 bases spanning the gap. The CDR3 runs 11 residues. The CDR3 coding sequence is TGTGCCAGCAGCCGGGCAAGCGAGCAGTACTTC. Its translation: CASSRASEQYF.

This clonotype was seen ten or more times. This chain connects TRBV7-9 to TRBJ2-7; 12 bases are a match to TRBD2. Germline-derived CDR1 and CDR2 are SEHNR and FQNEAQ (reference sequence). This CDR3 has 16 residues. With V trimmed by 1 base and J by 5 bases, 6 bases remained unmatched. This CDR3 reads CASSLGPSGRANEQYF. The CDR3 DNA reads as TGTGCCAGCAGCTTAGGCCCTAGCGGGAGGGCAAACGAGCAGTACTTC.

This rearrangement joins TRBV7-9 to TRBJ2-7, with D possibly TRBD1 on 5 matching bases. V gave up 6 bases and J gave up 5 bases, with 17 bases separating them. The CDR3 is 14 amino acids. The germline gives CDR1 SEHNR, CDR2 FQNEAQ (reference sequence). Here the CDR3 DNA reads TGTGCCAGCAGTGAAATCCCCCAGGGTGACGAGCAGTACTTC. This translates into CASSEIPQGDEQYF.

The table lists this clonotype with a few counts. The chain couples TRBV12-3 or TRBV12-4 to TRBJ2-3, with a possible D match to TRBD2 (5 bases). The ends were cut back, 4 bases at V and 3 bases at J, with 14 bases in the middle. The CDR3 is 15 amino acids. CDR3 amino acids: CASSSERAGTDTQYF. In nucleotides, the CDR3 is TGTGCCAGCAGTTCAGAGAGGGCCGGAACAGATACGCAGTATTTT.

The gene calls are TRBV5-5 and TRBJ2-1; D gene uncertain. Trimming removed 6 bases from V and 2 bases from J, with 9 bases in between. The CDR3 has 13 residues. From germline, CDR1 is SGHKS and CDR2 YYEKEE (reference sequence). DNA of the CDR3: TGTGCCAGCAAACCGACACCCTACAATGAGCAGTTCTTC. Translated: CASKPTPYNEQFF.

The chain recombines TRBV4-1 with TRBJ2-5; tentatively, D is TRBD1 or TRBD2 (7 bases each). Germline V gene sequence: CDR1 MGHRA, CDR2 YSYEKL. The V end lost 4 bases, the J end lost 2 bases, and 20 bases lay between the germline ends. CDR3 length: 17 residues. The CDR3 region is CASSLPGGGREQETQYF. The CDR3 bases are TGCGCCAGCAGCCTCCCAGGGGGGGGGCGCGAACAAGAGACCCAGTACTTC.

This chain uses TRBV2 with TRBJ1-2; D gene uncertain. Trimming removed 3 bases at V and 12 bases at J, with 5 bases between. CDR1 SNHLY and CDR2 FYNNEI come from the germline V gene. The CDR3 has 9 amino acids. The CDR3 DNA reads TGTGCCAGCAGTGACGGTGACACCTTC. This translates into CASSDGDTF.

This clonotype was counted between two and nine times. The V and J genes are TRBV29-1 and TRBJ2-7; TRBD1 or TRBD2 may be the D gene (5 bases each). V lost 7 bases and J lost 5, with 18 bases in between. The CDR3 spans 13 residues. Germline CDR1 is SQVTM and CDR2 is ANQGSEA. The CDR3, as DNA: TGCAGCGCAGGGAGAGGGGAGAGGGACGAGCAGTACTTC. Its translation: CSAGRGERDEQYF.

This clonotype came up many times. The CDR3: CASSQYQGGLYGYTF. In DNA, the CDR3 is TGCGCCAGCAGCCAATACCAGGGGGGACTCTATGGCTACACCTTC. V usage is TRBV5-1 and J usage is TRBJ1-2; 7 nucleotides agree with TRBD1. V lost 4 bases and J lost 4; bases outside the gene matches: 10. CDR1 is SGHRS and CDR2 is YFSETQ in the germline V gene. The CDR3 has 15 amino acids.

V usage is TRBV19 and J usage is TRBJ1-2; D is undetermined. Germline CDR1 LNHDA, CDR2 SQIVND (reference sequence). Deletions cut 3 bases from V and 2 bases from J, with 10 bases between. There are 14 residues in the CDR3. The CDR3 spells CASSIVSANYGYTF. In DNA, the CDR3 is TGTGCCAGTAGTATCGTGTCCGCCAACTATGGCTACACCTTC.

This chain connects TRBV7-6 to TRBJ2-7; possibly TRBD2 for D (5 bases). The CDR3 is 14 residues long. The germline V and J ends were trimmed by 4 bases and 3 bases, with 13 bases remaining between them. CDR1 and CDR2 (germline): SGHVS, FNYEAQ. The CDR3 coding sequence is TGTGCCAGCAGCTCAGCCCCGGGGAGCTACGAGCAGTACTTC. It specifies CASSSAPGSYEQYF.

This clonotype was counted between two and nine times. The V call is TRBV30, the J call TRBJ2-1; no clear D. The CDR3 has 14 residues. V was clipped by 1 base and J by 7 bases, with 14 bases between them. Looked up from germline, CDR1 is GTSNPN and CDR2 is SVGIG (reference sequence). CDR3 amino acids: CAWSASPRSNEQFF. CDR3 DNA sequence: TGTGCCTGGAGTGCAAGTCCCAGGAGTAATGAGCAGTTCTTC.

This clonotype has just a few counts. This rearrangement joins TRBV6-6 to TRBJ2-1; the match to TRBD1 covers 10 bases. The germline V gene encodes CDR1 MNHNY and CDR2 SVGAGI (reference sequence). The CDR3 is made up of 18 amino acids. V shed 0 bases and J 0 bases; nucleotides not matched to a gene: 5. The chain's CDR3 is CASSYSRQGASSYNEQFF. CDR3 bases: TGTGCCAGCAGTTACTCAAGACAGGGGGCTAGCTCCTACAATGAGCAGTTCTTC.

In its sample, this clonotype was seen a few times. The chain couples TRBV7-6 to TRBJ2-7; D is unclear. The CDR3 sequence is 13 residues long. Germline V gene sequence: CDR1 SGHVS, CDR2 FNYEAQ. Trimming removed 0 bases from V and 3 bases from J, with 6 bases in between. CDR3 in amino acids: CASSLASNYEQYF. The CDR3 DNA is TGTGCCAGCAGCTTAGCGAGTAACTACGAGCAGTACTTC.

In its sample, this clonotype was seen many times. J is TRBJ2-7 and V is TRBV12-3 or TRBV12-4, with 10 bases matching TRBD1. The CDR3 totals 14 residues. V lost 6 bases to trimming and J lost 6 bases; unmatched junction nucleotides: 8. The CDR3 protein is CASSPGTGVGEQYF. The CDR3 DNA is TGTGCCAGCAGCCCCGGGACAGGGGTGGGCGAGCAGTACTTC.

The V gene is TRBV3-1, the J gene TRBJ1-2; possible D gene TRBD1, 5 bases. The CDR3 runs to 15 residues. The germline V gene has CDR1 LGHDT and CDR2 YNNKEL (reference sequence). The ends were cut back, 3 bases at V and 0 bases at J, with 11 bases in the middle. The CDR3 nucleotides read TGTGCCAGCAGCCAGACAGTGAGTGCTAACTATGGCTACACCTTC. Translating gives CASSQTVSANYGYTF. The full variable domain, with the rest looked up from reference TRBV3-1 and TRBJ1-2, is DTAVSQTPKYLVTQMGNDKSIKCEQNLGHDTMYWYKQDSKKFLKIMFSYNNKELIINETVPNRFSPKSPDKAHLNLHINSLELGDSAVYFCASSQTVSANYGYTFGSGTRLTVV.

This clonotype has just a few counts. CDR3 in DNA: TGCAGTGCTCAGACAGGGGGCGCCGAGACCCAGTACTTC. Amino acid sequence: CSAQTGGAETQYF. The chain is built from TRBV20-1 and TRBJ2-5, with 10 bases aligning to TRBD1. The CDR3 contains 13 residues. V was pared by 5 bases and J by 5 bases, with 5 bases of the junction left unmatched. Germline loops: CDR1 DFQATT, CDR2 SNEGSKA (reference sequence).

This clonotype turned up a few times. The chain couples TRBV7-6 to TRBJ2-2, with 7 bases matching TRBD2. The CDR3 runs to 16 residues. J was trimmed by 6 bases and V by 2 bases; bases with no gene match: 9. The germline V gene has CDR1 SGHVS and CDR2 FNYEAQ. The CDR3 protein is CASSLPTSLEAGELFF. The CDR3 region has the DNA TGTGCCAGCAGCTTACCGACTAGCTTAGAAGCCGGGGAGCTGTTTTTT.

This clonotype was seen only a few times. The junction shows a germline mismatch at one end, possibly a read error. The chain has TRBV6-2 or TRBV6-3 and TRBJ2-7; no clear D. This CDR3 is 13 amino acids long. Germline assignment: CDR1 MNHEY and CDR2 SVGEGT. The CDR3 sequence: CASSDSQTYEQYF. For the CDR3, the DNA is TGTGCCAGCAGTGACTCACAAACCTACGAGCAGTACTTC.

The chain recombines TRBV6-2 or TRBV6-3 with TRBJ2-1; D may be TRBD2 (5 bases). V gave up 5 bases and J gave up 4 bases, with 12 bases separating them. The CDR3 consists of 14 residues. CDR1 MNHEY and CDR2 SVGEGT come from the germline V gene. The CDR3 reads CASSSSVTYNEQFF. CDR3 sequence (DNA): TGTGCCAGCAGTAGTAGCGTGACGTACAATGAGCAGTTCTTC.